The rows below give T cell receptor beta chains drawn from one sample of a study of blood T cell repertoires in COVID-19. Sequencing used immunoSEQ multiplex PCR; TCRdb keeps in-frame clones, though not all of them. In the table there are tens of thousands of clones, around 80% of which are singletons. Sample: peripheral blood. Receptors were obtained from a woman older than 75 with active or convalescent COVID-19. Each CDR3 is given with its conserved first and last residue. The order of the fields is V gene, D gene, CDR3 length, clone size, J gene, CDR3 DNA, CDR3 protein. A D gene is named only where the DNA matches it firmly. A row's size may be missing; if present it is once, few, many or a size class.

TRBV11-1	-	12	-	TRBJ1-1	TGTGCCAGCAGCTTACGGAGAACTGAAGCTTTCTTT	CASSLRRTEAFF
TRBV3-1/TRBV3-2	TRBD1	17	-	TRBJ1-5	TGTGCCAGCATCCCGGGACAGGGGAGGGAAGGCAATCAGCCCCAGCATTTT	CASIPGQGREGNQPQHF
TRBV21-1	-	16	few	TRBJ2-7	TGTGCCAGCAGCAAGGATAACGCGGACAGGGCCTACGAGCAGTACTTC	CASSKDNADRAYEQYF
TRBV6-5	-	13	-	TRBJ2-1	TGTGCCAGCAGGAACCCCGCCGGTAATGAGCAGTTCTTC	CASRNPAGNEQFF
TRBV19	-	16	once	TRBJ1-2	TGTGCCAGTAGTATTGAGGGTACCATGCCTAACTATGGCTACACCTTC	CASSIEGTMPNYGYTF
TRBV7-2	-	15	few	TRBJ1-5	TGTGCCAGCAGCTTATCGGTGGCAGCCGGGCAGCCCCAGCATTTT	CASSLSVAAGQPQHF
TRBV19	TRBD1	15	-	TRBJ2-7	TGTGCCACCGCGCACCCAAAGGGGGCCTTCTACGAGCAGTACTTC	CATAHPKGAFYEQYF
TRBV19	-	14	-	TRBJ1-4	TGTGCCAGTAGTATGGTGACAGTTAATGAAAAACTGTTTTTT	CASSMVTVNEKLFF
TRBV6-6	-	14	once	TRBJ1-1	TGTGCCAGCAGTCAACGGCGGCCGAACACTGAAGCTTTCTTT	CASSQRRPNTEAFF
TRBV7-2	-	13	once	TRBJ1-1	TGTGCCAGCAGCGCAAGGTGGAGCACTGAAGCTTTCTTT	CASSARWSTEAFF
TRBV28	TRBD1	15	-	TRBJ2-7	TGTGCCAGCAGTCTGACCGGGACAGGGGTCGGCGAGCAGTACTTC	CASSLTGTGVGEQYF
TRBV7-2	-	11	-	TRBJ2-1	TGTGCCAGCAGCCAGGGGTATGAGCAGTTCTTC	CASSQGYEQFF
TRBV6-2/TRBV6-3	TRBD1	15	-	TRBJ2-2	TGTGCCAGCAGTGGCTTACAGGGGTCGTACGGGGAGCTGTTTTTT	CASSGLQGSYGELFF
TRBV5-1	-	14	-	TRBJ2-7	TGCGCCAGCAGCAGTACAGGGTGGACCTACGAGCAGTACTTC	CASSSTGWTYEQYF
TRBV7-2	TRBD2	17	-	TRBJ2-3	TGTGCCAGCTCAACTAAGAAGCCGGGACTAGGCACAGATACGCAGTATTTT	CASSTKKPGLGTDTQYF
TRBV5-1	TRBD1	18	once	TRBJ2-2	TGCGCCAGCAGCCGCGGAACCGGGACAGGGGGGGATACCGGGGAGCTGTTTTTT	CASSRGTGTGGDTGELFF
TRBV10-3	-	13	-	TRBJ1-6	TGTGCCATCCGGGGAGGGAATAATTCACCCCTCCACTTT	CAIRGGNNSPLHF
TRBV4-1	-	14	-	TRBJ2-2	TGCGCCAGCAGCCAGAGGAGGGTTCACGGGGAGCTGTTTTTT	CASSQRRVHGELFF
TRBV7-3	-	13	-	TRBJ1-1	TGTGCCAGCAGCTCTCTAGGGGGCACTGAAGCTTTCTTT	CASSSLGGTEAFF
TRBV9	TRBD2	16	-	TRBJ2-3	TGTGCCAGCAGGGGACTAGCGGGGGGGCAAGGAGATACGCAGTATTTT	CASRGLAGGQGDTQYF
TRBV4-1	-	13	-	TRBJ2-2	TGCGCCAGCAGCCTTACTAGCATCGGGGAGCTGTTTTTT	CASSLTSIGELFF
TRBV7-9	-	15	once	TRBJ1-2	TGTGCCAGCAGCTCGCCGCTAGGGGGAAACTATGGCTACACCTTC	CASSSPLGGNYGYTF
TRBV5-1	-	15	-	TRBJ1-1	TGCGCCAGCAGCTTGGCTGTGGGGAGCAACACTGAAGCTTTCTTT	CASSLAVGSNTEAFF
TRBV18	-	14	-	TRBJ2-5	TGTGCCAGCTCACGGTTGCCCGGTCAAGAGACCCAGTACTTC	CASSRLPGQETQYF
TRBV3-1/TRBV3-2	-	14	-	TRBJ1-1	TGTGCCAGCAGCCAAGATGCGGAGGTGGCTGAAGCTTTCTTT	CASSQDAEVAEAFF
TRBV6-5	-	15	-	TRBJ1-5	TGTGCCAGCAGTTACGGAGGGTGGGACAATCAGCCCCAGCATTTT	CASSYGGWDNQPQHF
TRBV4-3	-	12	-	TRBJ1-2	TGCGCCAGCAGCCTCGACCGGACTCGCTACACCTTC	CASSLDRTRYTF
TRBV5-1	TRBD1	13	-	TRBJ2-1	TGCGCCAGCAGCATGACAGGGTTGGTTGAGCAGTTCTTC	CASSMTGLVEQFF